The TCR beta chain described here comes from a study of Graves' ophthalmopathy and Graves' hyperthyroidism. Study-level points and caveats: The model's ophthalmopathy progression predictions had more than 55% sensitivity and less than 75% specificity. The 13-signature model separated ophthalmopathy from stable hyperthyroidism at 85% to 90% sensitivity and nearly 82% specificity.

At least ten counts were recorded for this clonotype. Its target is unknown. CDR3 regions of TCR beta were amplified from RNA transcripts. First-round RT-PCR relied on HTBI primers, and a second-round multiplex PCR came next. TCRdb re-called the multiplex PCR reads with MiXCR, one entry per CDR3 protein. The repertoire consists of roughly 400,000 distinct CDR3 sequences, with around 18% occurring once and the leading ten covering roughly 1.4%. Per the germline V gene, CDR1 is MNHEY and CDR2 is SVGAGI. V gave up 4 bases and J gave up 1 base; unmatched junction bases: 6. This CDR3 region has 15 residues. Ineligible for inclusion were patients with other autoimmune diseases, uncontrolled infections, pregnancy or lactation. PBMCs were isolated by Ficoll-Paque density gradient centrifugation, using about 10 ml of fresh peripheral blood as the starting material.

This clonotype originated in a woman aged 18 to 35 with Graves' ophthalmopathy. The chain is built from TRBV6-5 and TRBJ1-1, with 7 bases aligning to TRBD1. The sequencing sample was made of peripheral blood. The CDR3 sequence is CASSSLDRQNTEAFF. The CDR3 region has the DNA TGTGCCAGCAGTTCCTTGGACAGGCAGAACACTGAAGCTTTCTTT.